These 15 T cell receptor beta chains originate from one sample sequenced in a study of tumor and adjacent non-tumor tissue in lung cancer. A modified ARM-PCR protocol with three rounds of nested PCR amplified TCRbeta. One entry per CDR3 protein results from TCRdb running MiXCR on the multiplex PCR reads. Among under 95,000 distinct CDR3 sequences listed, 80% to 90% were seen once. The template was RNA from unsorted bulk tissue. Distant lung tissue was collected more than 3 cm away from the tumor edge. Source material: distant non-tumor lung tissue. Source of these receptors: a man in his sixties with non-small cell lung cancer.

In regard to this clonotype: Sequence at one end of the junction differs from germline and may be a read error. The chain has TRBV11-3 and TRBJ2-3; D is possibly TRBD1 (6 bases). This CDR3 is built from 13 residues. Germline V lookup: CDR1 SGHNT, CDR2 YENEEA. The CDR3 protein is CVSSFLGADTLYF. For the CDR3, the DNA is TGTGTCAGCAGTTTTCTGGGGGCAGATACGCTGTATTTT.

The sample holds many counts of this clonotype. V is TRBV4-3 and J is TRBJ2-3; TRBD1 aligns across 8 bases. CDR1 LGHNA and CDR2 YSLEER come from the germline V gene. The CDR3 runs to 14 residues. Trimming took 4 bases from V and 0 from J; bases not matched to a gene: 0. CDR3 sequence reads: CASSRTGSTDTQYF. The CDR3 nucleotides read TGCGCCAGCAGCCGGACAGGGAGCACAGATACGCAGTATTTT.

This clonotype has only one observation. The junction shows a germline mismatch at one end, possibly a read error. CDR3 sequence reads: CSSSPVMGGHTDTQYF. The CDR3 nucleotides read TGTTCCAGCAGCCCAGTGATGGGGGGACACACAGATACGCAGTATTTT. The V gene is TRBV11-3, the J gene TRBJ2-3, with D perhaps being TRBD1 or TRBD2 (6 bases each). This CDR3 spans 16 amino acids. Germline values: CDR1 SGHNT, CDR2 YENEEA.

Concerning this clonotype: A clone one base away is much larger, so this may be a read error. This chain connects TRBV9 to TRBJ2-5; a possible D gene is TRBD1 (5 bases). The CDR3 spans 15 residues. Germline V lookup: CDR1 SGDLS, CDR2 YYNGEE. In nucleotides, the CDR3 is TGTGCCAGCAGCCCCCGACAGAGCCCTCAAGAGACCCAGCACTTC. Translation gives CASSPRQSPQETQHF.

This clonotype was observed a single time. The CDR3 end shows no conserved phenylalanine or tryptophan, and so a read error is likely. V usage is TRBV20-1 and J usage is TRBJ1-2; perhaps TRBD1 as D (5 bases). Germline CDR1 DFQATT, CDR2 SNEGSKA (reference sequence). CDR3 length: 14 amino acids. The CDR3 region is CSARGGTSNYSYTL. CDR3 sequence (DNA): TGCAGTGCTAGAGGCGGGACTTCTAACTATAGCTACACCCTC.

Details on this clonotype: A read error may explain this, as a much larger clone is one base away. The J gene is TRBJ1-1, the V gene TRBV28; maybe TRBD1 (5 bases). V shed 5 bases and J shed 9 bases, with 13 bases lying between them. The germline CDR1 and CDR2 sequences are MDHEN and SYDVKM. The CDR3 spans 12 residues. The CDR3 DNA sequence: TGTGCCAGCAGTAGGGGAAATCGGAAAGCTTTCTTT. Translation: CASSRGNRKAFF.

This clonotype was observed a few times. A read error is possible here, since a much larger clone lies one base away. The CDR3 nucleotides are TGCGCCAGCCGGCGGGATTGGGAGGGGAATGAGCAGTTCTTC. This sequence encodes CASRRDWEGNEQFF. The chain employs TRBV10-1 and TRBJ2-1; 7 bases are a match to TRBD2. Trimming took 8 bases from V and 7 from J; bases not matched to a gene: 11. The germline gives CDR1 WNHNN, CDR2 SYGVQD (reference sequence). This CDR3 contains 14 residues.

Comment on this clonotype: A much larger clone differs by one base, so this may be a read error. J is TRBJ2-7 and V is TRBV6-1, with D unclear. V lost 5 bases and J lost 8, with 10 bases in between. CDR3 size: 11 residues. Germline CDR1 and CDR2: MNHNS and SASEGT. In DNA, the CDR3 is TGTGCCAGCAGTTCCCCATACAAGCAGTACTTC. Residues: CASSSPYKQYF.

With respect to this clonotype: A clone one base away is much larger, so this may be a read error. This chain links TRBV10-2 with TRBJ2-5, with D possibly matching TRBD1 (6 bases). The CDR3 sequence is 15 residues long. Germline V CDR1 and CDR2: WSHSY, SAAADI. The DNA for the CDR3 is TGCGGCAGCACAACCGGGACAAGGAAAGAAGAGACCCAGTACTTC. Encoded protein: CGSTTGTRKEETQYF.

Written as DNA, the CDR3 is TGCAGTGCTAGAGCGGTGGTCGGAACGGATACGCAGTATTTT. It yields the protein CSARAVVGTDTQYF. The J gene is TRBJ2-3, the V gene TRBV20-1; D gene ambiguous. The CDR3 loop spans 14 amino acids. Trimming left V 1 base short and J 6 bases short, with 14 bases between. The germline V gene has CDR1 DFQATT and CDR2 SNEGSKA (reference sequence).

The rearrangement links TRBV5-1 to TRBJ1-2; tentative D call: TRBD1 (5 bases). The V and J ends lost 1 base and 7 bases respectively, with 17 bases between them. Germline CDR1 and CDR2: SGHRS and YFSETQ. CDR3 size: 15 residues. DNA for the CDR3: TGCGCCAGCAGCTTGAGTACGGTTCGGGGCTTTGGCTACACCTTC. Protein product: CASSLSTVRGFGYTF.

This clonotype occurred once. This may be a read error: a much more frequent sequence differs by one nucleotide. V and J are TRBV6-1 and TRBJ2-1; no clear D. CDR1 and CDR2 (germline): MNHNS, SASEGT. This CDR3 has 13 amino acids. The CDR3 spells CTSSGQANNEQFF. Here the CDR3 DNA reads TGTACCAGCAGTGGGCAGGCTAACAATGAGCAGTTCTTC.

About this clonotype: At one of its ends the junction is not consistent with the germline gene, which may arise from a read error. V gene TRBV6-5 combines with J gene TRBJ2-5; 7 bases map to TRBD1. The CDR3 has 12 residues. Looked up from germline, CDR1 is MNHEY and CDR2 is SVGAGI. CDR3 amino acids: CASGRTGETQNF. The CDR3 DNA sequence: TGTGCCAGCGGAAGGACAGGAGAGACCCAGAACTTC.

About this clonotype: Since no conserved phenylalanine or tryptophan closes the CDR3, a read error is the likely cause. The CDR3 DNA reads TGTGCCAGCAGCATCGGACTAGCGGGGAGGAAGACCCAGTACTTA. Translation gives CASSIGLAGRKTQYL. The V call is TRBV11-3, the J call TRBJ2-5, with 12 nucleotides matching TRBD2. Germline CDR1 is SGHNT and CDR2 is YENEEA. V lost 5 bases to trimming and J lost 6 bases; unmatched junction nucleotides: 7. CDR3 length: 15 amino acids.

For this clonotype: A read error may be the cause here, since a much bigger clone is one base away. V usage is TRBV5-1 and J usage is TRBJ2-5; TRBD1 is a possible D gene (8 bases). V was shortened by 4 bases and J by 2 bases, with 18 bases between the two germline ends. The V gene's germline CDR1 is SGHRS and CDR2 YFSETQ. This CDR3 spans 16 amino acids. The CDR3 loop is CASSHGQGLSQETQYF. DNA for the CDR3: TGCGCCAGCAGCCATGGACAGGGACTATCTCAAGAGACCCAGTACTTC.